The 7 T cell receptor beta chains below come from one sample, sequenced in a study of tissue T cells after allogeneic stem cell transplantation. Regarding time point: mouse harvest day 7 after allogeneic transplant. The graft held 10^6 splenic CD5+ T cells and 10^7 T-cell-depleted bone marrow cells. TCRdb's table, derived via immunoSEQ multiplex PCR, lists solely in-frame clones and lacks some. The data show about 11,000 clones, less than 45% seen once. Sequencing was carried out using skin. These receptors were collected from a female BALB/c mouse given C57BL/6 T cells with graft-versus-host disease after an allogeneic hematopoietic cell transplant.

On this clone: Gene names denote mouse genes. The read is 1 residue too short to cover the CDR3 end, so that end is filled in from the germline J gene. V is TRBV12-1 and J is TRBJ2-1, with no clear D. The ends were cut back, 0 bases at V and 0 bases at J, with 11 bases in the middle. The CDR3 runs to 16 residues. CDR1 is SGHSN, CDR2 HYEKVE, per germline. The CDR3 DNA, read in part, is TGTGCCAGCTCTCTCGGCTGGTCTTATAACTATGCTGAGCAGTTC. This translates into CASSLGWSYNYAEQF. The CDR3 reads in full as CASSLGWSYNYAEQFF.

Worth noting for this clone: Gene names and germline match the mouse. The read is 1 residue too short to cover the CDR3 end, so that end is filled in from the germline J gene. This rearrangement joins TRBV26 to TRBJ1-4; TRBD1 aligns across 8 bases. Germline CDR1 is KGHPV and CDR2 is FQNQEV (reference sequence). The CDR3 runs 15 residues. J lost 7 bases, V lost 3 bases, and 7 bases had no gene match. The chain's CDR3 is CASSLLAGGSERLFF. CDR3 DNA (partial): TGTGCCAGCAGTCTTCTGGCAGGGGGCAGCGAAAGATTATTT.

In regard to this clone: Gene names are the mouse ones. The CDR3 loop reads CASSQEDTQYF. CDR3 bases read: TGTGCCAGCAGCCAAGAAGACACCCAGTAC. The chain carries TRBV5 and TRBJ2-5; D gene unclear. The missing CDR3 end, 1 residue past where the read stops, is filled in from the germline J gene. The germline V gene encodes CDR1 LGHNA and CDR2 YNLKQL (reference sequence). With 0 bases removed from V and 5 bases from J, the gap between germline ends came to 0 bases. The CDR3 runs 11 residues.

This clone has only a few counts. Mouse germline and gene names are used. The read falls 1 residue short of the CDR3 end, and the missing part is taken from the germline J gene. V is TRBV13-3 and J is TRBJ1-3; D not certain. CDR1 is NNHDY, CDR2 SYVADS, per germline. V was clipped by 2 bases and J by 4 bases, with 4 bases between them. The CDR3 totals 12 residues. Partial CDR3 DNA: TGTGCCAGCAGTGAAGAGGGAAATACGCTCTAT. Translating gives CASSEEGNTLY. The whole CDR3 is CASSEEGNTLYF.

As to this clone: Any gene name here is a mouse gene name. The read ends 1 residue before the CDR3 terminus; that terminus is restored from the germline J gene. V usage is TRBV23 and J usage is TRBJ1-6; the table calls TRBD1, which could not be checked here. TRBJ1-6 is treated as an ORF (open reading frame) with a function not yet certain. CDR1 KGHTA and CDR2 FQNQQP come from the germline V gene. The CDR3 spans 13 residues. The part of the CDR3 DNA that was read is TGCTCCAGCAGTCAAAACAGCAATTCGCCCCTCTAC. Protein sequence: CSSSQNSNSPLY. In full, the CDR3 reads CSSSQNSNSPLYF.

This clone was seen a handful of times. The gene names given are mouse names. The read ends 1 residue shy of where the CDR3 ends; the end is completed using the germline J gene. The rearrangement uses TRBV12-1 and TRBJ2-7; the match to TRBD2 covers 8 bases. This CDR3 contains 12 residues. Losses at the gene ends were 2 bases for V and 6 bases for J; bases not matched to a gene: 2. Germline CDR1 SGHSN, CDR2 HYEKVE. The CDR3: CASSPDWVEQYF. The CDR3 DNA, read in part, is TGTGCCAGCTCTCCGGACTGGGTTGAACAGTAC.

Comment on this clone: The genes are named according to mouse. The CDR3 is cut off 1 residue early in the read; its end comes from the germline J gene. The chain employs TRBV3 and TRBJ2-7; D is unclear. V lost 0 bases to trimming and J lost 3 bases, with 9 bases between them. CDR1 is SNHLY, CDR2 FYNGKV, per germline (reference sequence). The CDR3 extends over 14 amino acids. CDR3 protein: CASSLAGMSYEQYF. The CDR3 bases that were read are TGTGCCAGCAGCTTAGCGGGGATGAGCTATGAACAGTAC.